Listed here is a single T cell receptor (beta chain). The time point denotes: patch test 1, 2 weeks after DPC sensitization. The treatment is: therapeutic diphenylcyclopropenone sensitization with weekly scalp DPC. The CDR3 totals 13 residues. Trimming removed 3 bases from V and 7 bases from J, with 14 bases in between. The V gene's germline CDR1 is SGDLS and CDR2 YYNGEE. One entry per CDR3 protein, called by TCRdb with MiXCR from the RACE reads. The table includes 80,000 to 100,000 distinct CDR3 sequences, around 12% detected once. The data were taken from a study of human T cells and chemical hapten exposure.

Sequences were derived from whole blood, sampled in connection with sensitization to the hapten diphenylcyclopropenone (DPC). The chain is built from TRBV9 and TRBJ2-7; perhaps TRBD2 as D (6 bases). The sequence was collected from a woman between 35 and 50 years old with alopecia areata. Some clones in this sample may be carry-over from other donors' samples. CDR3 DNA sequence: TGTGCCAGCAGCGGAGGAGGGCCGGATGAGCAGTACTTC. Translated: CASSGGGPDEQYF.